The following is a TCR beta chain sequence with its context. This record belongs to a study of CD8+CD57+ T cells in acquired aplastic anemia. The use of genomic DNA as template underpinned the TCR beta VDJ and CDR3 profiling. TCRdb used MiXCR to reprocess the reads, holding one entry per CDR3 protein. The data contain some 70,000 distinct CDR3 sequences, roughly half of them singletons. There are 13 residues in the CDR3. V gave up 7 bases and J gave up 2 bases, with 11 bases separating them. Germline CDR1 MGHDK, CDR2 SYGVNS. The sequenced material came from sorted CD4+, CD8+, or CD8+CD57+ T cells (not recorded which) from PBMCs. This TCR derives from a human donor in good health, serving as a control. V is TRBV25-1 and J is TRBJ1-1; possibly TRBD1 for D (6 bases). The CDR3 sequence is CASTRTANTEAFF. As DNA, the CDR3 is TGTGCCAGCACCCGGACAGCAAACACTGAAGCTTTCTTT.